This T cell receptor (beta chain) was sequenced in a study of IL-17A CD8 T cells in psoriatic arthritis synovium. Regarding the research as a whole: The goal of the study was to define the phenotype, molecular profile and function of synovial IL-17A+CD8+ T cells in psoriatic arthritis pathogenesis. Overall results and qualifications from the work: In two patients, many Tc17 clones also appeared in the synovial Tc1 population, producing Morisita overlap indices above 0.8. TCR sequencing covered only a few patients, which the authors acknowledged as a limited sample size. Cells came from synovial fluid rather than synovial tissue, since no psoriatic arthritis synovial tissue samples were available. TCRbeta sequencing showed synovial Tc17 cells were polyclonal in psoriatic arthritis (median clonality around 0.08). Although over 4.5% of the repertoire was occupied by some individual clones, most synovial CD8+ subsets remained polyclonal.

After DNA extraction (Qiagen), TCRbeta V-D-J rearrangements were amplified in a bias-controlled manner and then sequenced at high throughput (immunoSEQ; Adaptive Biotech). Turning to the authors' computational methods: Productive sequences were analyzed at sequence level using the immunoSEQ Analyzer platform. Clonality was calculated as 1 minus Pielou's evenness, with values from 0 (highly polyclonal) to 1 (monoclonal). The Morisita index, which runs from 0 (no similarity) to 1 (complete similarity), was used to measure repertoire overlap between subsets. The table comes from immuneACCESS by way of TCRdb, which keeps in-frame sequences with V and J called. Part of the clones is missing from these tables; in studies checked, under half for an unresolved V gene and the rest for unknown reasons. V and J calls and clone size are those listed in that table; D and trimming were worked out from the DNA. For this sample there are roughly 540 clones; approximately 70% appear just once. The biggest ten clones account for about 15% of the sample.

Deletion took 6 bases off V and 1 base off J, with a span of 10 bases between the germline ends. The CDR3 runs 13 amino acids, cysteine and phenylalanine included. The retained sequence is limited to the CDR3, 39 bases, with the frame set at the first base. The germline V gene supplies CDR1 SNHLY and CDR2 FYNNEI. Turning to this clone: This receptor's antigen is unknown. Within one base of it there is no much larger clone, and no base qualities were kept.

CD3+ T cells isolated by magnetic separation were stimulated with PMA and ionomycin for around 1.6 hours and then labeled using IL-17A and IFNgamma cytokine secretion assays. Synovial fluid effusions were drawn by aspiration from the actively inflamed joints of psoriatic arthritis patients. Memory CD8+ T cells in synovial fluid were sorted patient by patient into Tc17 (IL-17A+) cells, bulk memory cells and Tc1 (IL-17A-IFNgamma+) cells in order to compare their TCR repertoires. Psoriatic arthritis patients met the Classification of Psoriatic Arthritis Study Group (CASPAR) criteria. Cytokine-secreting cells were counterstained with viability dye and anti-CD3, CD8, CD14 and CD4 antibodies and sorted on a BD FACSAria. A few patients with psoriatic arthritis provided sorted synovial fluid CD8+ T cell subsets that underwent TCRbeta sequencing. Before use, synovial fluid mononuclear cells were separated with Lymphoprep and cryopreserved in liquid nitrogen. Cryopreservation medium contained approximately 46% fetal calf serum and around 9.5% dimethyl sulfoxide.

Here the chain combines TRBV2 and TRBJ2-7; TRBD2 is a weak D gene call, 5 bases matching. Sequencing used IL-17A+ (IFN-gamma+/-) memory CD8+ T cells from synovial fluid. The cell subset or site label of this sample denotes: IL-17A+IFNgamma+/- memory CD8+ (Tc17) cells. This clonotype was sampled from a human donor with psoriatic arthritis. The CDR3 corresponds to CASSPGDSYEQYF. DNA sequence: TGTGCCAGCAGCCCCGGGGATTCCTACGAGCAGTACTTC.